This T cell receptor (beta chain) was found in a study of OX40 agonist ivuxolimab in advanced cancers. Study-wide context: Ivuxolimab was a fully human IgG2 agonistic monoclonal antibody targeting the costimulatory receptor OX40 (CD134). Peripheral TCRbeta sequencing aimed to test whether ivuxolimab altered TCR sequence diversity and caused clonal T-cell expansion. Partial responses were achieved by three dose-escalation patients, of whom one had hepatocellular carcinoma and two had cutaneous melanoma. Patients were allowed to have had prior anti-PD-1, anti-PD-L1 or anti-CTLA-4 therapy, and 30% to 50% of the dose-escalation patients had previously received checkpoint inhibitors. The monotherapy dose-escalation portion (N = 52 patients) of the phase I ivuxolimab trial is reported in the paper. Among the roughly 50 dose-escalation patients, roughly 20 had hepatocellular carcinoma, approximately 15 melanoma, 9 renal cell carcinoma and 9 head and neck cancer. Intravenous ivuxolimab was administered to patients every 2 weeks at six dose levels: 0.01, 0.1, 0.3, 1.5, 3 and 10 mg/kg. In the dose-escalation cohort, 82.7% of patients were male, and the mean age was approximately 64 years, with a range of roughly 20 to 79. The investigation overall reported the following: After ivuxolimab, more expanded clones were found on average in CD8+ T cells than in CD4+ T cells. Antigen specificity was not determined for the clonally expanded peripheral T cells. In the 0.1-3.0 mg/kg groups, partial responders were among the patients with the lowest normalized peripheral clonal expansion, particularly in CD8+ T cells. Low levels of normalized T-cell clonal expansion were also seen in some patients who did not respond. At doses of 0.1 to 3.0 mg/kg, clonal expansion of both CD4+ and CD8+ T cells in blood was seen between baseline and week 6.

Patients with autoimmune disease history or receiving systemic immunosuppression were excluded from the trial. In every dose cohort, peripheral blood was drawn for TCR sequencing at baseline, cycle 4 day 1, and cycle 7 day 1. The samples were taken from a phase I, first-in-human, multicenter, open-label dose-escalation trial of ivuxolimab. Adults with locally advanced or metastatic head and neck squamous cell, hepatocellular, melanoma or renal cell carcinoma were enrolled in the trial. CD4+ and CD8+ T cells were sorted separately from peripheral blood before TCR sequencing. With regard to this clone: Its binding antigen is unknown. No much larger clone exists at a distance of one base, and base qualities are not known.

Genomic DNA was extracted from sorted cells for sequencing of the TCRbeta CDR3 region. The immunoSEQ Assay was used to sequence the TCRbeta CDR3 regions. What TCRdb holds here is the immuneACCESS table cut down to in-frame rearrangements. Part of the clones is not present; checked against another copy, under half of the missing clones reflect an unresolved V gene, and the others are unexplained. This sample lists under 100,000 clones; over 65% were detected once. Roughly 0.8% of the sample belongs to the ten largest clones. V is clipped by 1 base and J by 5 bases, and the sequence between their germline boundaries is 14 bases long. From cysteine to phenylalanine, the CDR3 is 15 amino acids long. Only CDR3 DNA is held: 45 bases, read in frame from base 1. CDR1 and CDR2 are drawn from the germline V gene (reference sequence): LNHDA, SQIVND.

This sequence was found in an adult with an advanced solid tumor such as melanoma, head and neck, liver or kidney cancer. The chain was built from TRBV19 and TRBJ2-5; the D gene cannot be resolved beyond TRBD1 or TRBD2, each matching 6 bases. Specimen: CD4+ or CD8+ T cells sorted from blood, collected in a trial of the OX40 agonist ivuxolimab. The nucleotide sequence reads TGTGCCAGTAGTATAGGGGGGGCGTTATCGGAGACCCAGTACTTC. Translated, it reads CASSIGGALSETQYF.